This section outlines one T cell receptor (beta chain) sequence together with its context. The antigen is unknown. The PCR was carried out with 60 Vbeta primers and 13 Jbeta primers. The protocol was immunoSEQ multiplex PCR, while the TCRdb copy is restricted to in-frame clones and leaves out a portion. The data show around 180,000 clones, approximately 81% seen once. J gave up 9 bases and V 7 bases, and 17 bases lay outside the gene matches. The CDR3 length is 16 residues. The germline gives CDR1 ENHRY, CDR2 SYGVKD. This record comes from a study of cytomegalovirus exposure and HLA in healthy donors. Study-wide results and caveats: Follow-up analysis later connected one missense variant in DCLRE1C with trimming of TCR beta V- and J-genes. Some V segments, including TRBV6-2 and TRBV6-3, were excluded as indistinguishable.

The chain combines TRBV10-3 with TRBJ2-1, with 8 bases matching TRBD2. The sequence was collected from a boy aged 2-15 years in good health and CMV-seronegative. Sequences were obtained from PBMCs. The CDR3 spells CAITSRASGLTGEQFF. The CDR3, as DNA: TGTGCCATCACTTCTCGGGCTAGCGGGTTAACGGGTGAGCAGTTCTTC.